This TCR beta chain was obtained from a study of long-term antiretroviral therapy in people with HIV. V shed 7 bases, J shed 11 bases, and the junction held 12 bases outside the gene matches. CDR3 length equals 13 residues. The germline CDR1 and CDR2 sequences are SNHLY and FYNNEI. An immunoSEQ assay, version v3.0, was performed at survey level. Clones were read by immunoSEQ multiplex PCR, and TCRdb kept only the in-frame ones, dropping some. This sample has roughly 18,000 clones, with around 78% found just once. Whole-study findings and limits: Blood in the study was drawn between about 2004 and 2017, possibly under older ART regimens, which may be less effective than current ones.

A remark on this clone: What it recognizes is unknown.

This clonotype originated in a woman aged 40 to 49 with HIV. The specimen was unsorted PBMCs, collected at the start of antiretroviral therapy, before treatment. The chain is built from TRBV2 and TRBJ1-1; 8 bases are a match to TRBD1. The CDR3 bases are TGTGCCAGCATAAGGACAGGGAAGGCTGGGGCTTTCTTT. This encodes CASIRTGKAGAFF. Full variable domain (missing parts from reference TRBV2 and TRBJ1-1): EPEVTQTPSHQVTQMGQEVILRCVPISNHLYFYWYRQILGQKVEFLVSFYNNEISEKSEIFDDQFSVERPDGSNFTLKIRSTKLEDSAMYFCASIRTGKAGAFFGQGTRLTVV.